Presented here are 8 T cell receptor beta chains from one specimen sequenced in a study of PD-L1 blockade in urothelial cancer. Clones were read by immunoSEQ multiplex PCR, and TCRdb kept only the in-frame ones, dropping some. The repertoire has some 45,000 clones, 65% to 85% of them found once; the top ten carry 15% to 20%. The sample's time point: pretreatment peripheral blood. The specimen comprised PBMCs, sampled around atezolizumab (anti-PD-L1) treatment. All receptors derive from a man aged 55-75 years with urothelial cancer.

The chain recombines TRBV5-5 with TRBJ2-3, with 7 positions matching TRBD2. There are 15 residues in the CDR3. Trimming cost V 4 bases and J 1 base; bases outside gene matches: 6. Germline CDR1 and CDR2: SGHKS and YYEKEE (reference sequence). CDR3 sequence: CASSLFTSGTDTQYF. The CDR3 DNA reads as TGTGCCAGCAGCCTGTTTACTAGCGGCACAGATACGCAGTATTTT.

The chain links TRBV29-1 to TRBJ2-3, with 8 bases identical to TRBD1. The CDR3 spans 13 residues. The germline V gene encodes CDR1 SQVTM and CDR2 ANQGSEA. Trimming took 7 bases from V and 0 from J; bases not matched to a gene: 3. The CDR3 DNA follows: TGCAGCGAGACAGGGGATAGCACAGATACGCAGTATTTT. Its translation is CSETGDSTDTQYF.

This chain links TRBV9 with TRBJ2-5; 11 bases are a match to TRBD2. Germline V gives CDR1 SGDLS, CDR2 YYNGEE. V shed 4 bases, J shed 5 bases, and the junction held 13 bases outside the gene matches. The CDR3 has 17 residues. The CDR3 protein is CASSPEGRLAGRETQYF. The CDR3 coding sequence is TGTGCCAGCAGCCCCGAGGGGAGACTAGCGGGGCGGGAGACCCAGTACTTC.

The chain carries TRBV5-1 and TRBJ2-7, with D unresolved. Germline CDR1 reads SGHRS; CDR2 reads YFSETQ. V shed 0 bases and J shed 4 bases, with 14 bases lying between them. There are 15 residues in the CDR3. The CDR3 sequence: CASSLGIQQEYEQYF. In DNA form, the CDR3 reads TGCGCCAGCAGCTTGGGCATTCAGCAGGAATACGAGCAGTACTTC. Drawing the rest from reference TRBV5-1 and TRBJ2-7, the complete variable domain is KAGVTQTPRYLIKTRGQQVTLSCSPISGHRSVSWYQQTPGQGLQFLFEYFSETQRNKGNFPGRFSGRQFSNSRSEMNVSTLELGDSALYLCASSLGIQQEYEQYFGPGTRLTVT.

V gene TRBV28 combines with J gene TRBJ2-1; D might be TRBD2 (6 bases). Germline V gives CDR1 MDHEN, CDR2 SYDVKM. The CDR3 spans 13 residues. V was shortened by 8 bases and J by 5 bases, with 13 bases between the two germline ends. DNA of the CDR3: TGTGCCAGCCGGTCGGAGGGTAACAATGAGCAGTTCTTC. Its protein is CASRSEGNNEQFF. The full variable domain, completed using reference TRBV28 and TRBJ2-1, is DVKVTQSSRYLVKRTGEKVFLECVQDMDHENMFWYRQDPGLGLRLIYFSYDVKMKEKGDIPEGYSVSREKKERFSLILESASTNQTSMYLCASRSEGNNEQFFGPGTRLTVL.

In its sample, this clone was seen a few times. The chain carries TRBV15 and TRBJ1-5, with no clear D. Trimming took off 6 bases at V and 0 bases at J, with 24 bases between the two ends. Germline V gene lookup returns CDR1 LNHNV and CDR2 YYDKDF (reference sequence). The CDR3 length is 19 residues. This CDR3 reads CATSSDPKGRFYSNQPQHF. CDR3 sequence (DNA): TGTGCCACCAGTAGCGACCCTAAAGGACGGTTCTATAGCAATCAGCCCCAGCATTTT.

The chain recombines TRBV28 with TRBJ1-1; 8 bases line up with TRBD1. This CDR3 comprises 15 residues. With 1 base clipped from V and 1 base from J, the junction kept 2 bases outside the gene matches. Germline V gene data show CDR1 as MDHEN and CDR2 as SYDVKM. This CDR3 reads CASSLSGTGNTEAFF. CDR3 bases: TGTGCCAGCAGTTTATCAGGGACAGGGAACACTGAAGCTTTCTTT.

This chain connects TRBV18 to TRBJ2-3, with 8 nucleotides matching TRBD2. The CDR3 runs to 16 residues. The V gene's germline CDR1 is KGHSH and CDR2 LQKENI. With 2 bases clipped from V and 2 bases from J, the junction kept 6 bases outside the gene matches. CDR3 bases: TGTGCCAGCTCACCAGCCAGCGGGGGACCCACAGATACGCAGTATTTT. Its protein is CASSPASGGPTDTQYF.